This is a list of T cell receptor beta chains from one sample in a study of blood T cell repertoires in COVID-19. Some clones are missing from TCRdb's copy, which holds only in-frame ones; the method was immunoSEQ multiplex PCR. The sample lists about 180,000 clones, more than 75% seen once, with approximately 18% in the top ten. The specimen was peripheral blood. These receptors all come from a person aged 70 to 79 with COVID-19, enrolled during active disease. Each CDR3 is given with its conserved first and last residue. A D gene is named only where the DNA matches it firmly. Size is stated for part of the rows, as once, few or many counts, or as a class when the clone is expanded.

cdr3_aa: CASSKDWDLRTDGYTF; cdr3_nt: TGTGCCAGCAGCAAAGATTGGGACTTAAGAACAGATGGCTACACCTTC; j_call: TRBJ1-2; d_call: -; clone_size: -; v_call: TRBV21-1
cdr3_aa: CASSEAVAPRYF; cdr3_nt: TGTGCCAGCAGTGAAGCCGTGGCCCCACGGTACTTC; j_call: TRBJ2-7; d_call: -; clone_size: -; v_call: TRBV6-1
cdr3_aa: CASDIVGVNTEAFF; cdr3_nt: TGTGCCAGCGACATTGTCGGGGTGAACACTGAAGCTTTCTTT; j_call: TRBJ1-1; d_call: -; clone_size: -; v_call: TRBV28
cdr3_aa: CASSLTARTDTQYF; cdr3_nt: TGTGCCAGCAGCTTAACAGCTCGCACAGATACGCAGTATTTT; j_call: TRBJ2-3; d_call: -; clone_size: few; v_call: TRBV7-9
cdr3_aa: CASSSNRNPYVVNIQYF; cdr3_nt: TGTGCCAGCTCAAGTAACAGGAACCCCTATGTGGTAAACATTCAGTACTTC; j_call: TRBJ2-4; d_call: -; clone_size: -; v_call: TRBV18
cdr3_aa: CASSLDSGSTYEQYF; cdr3_nt: TGCGCCAGCAGCTTGGATAGCGGGAGTACCTACGAGCAGTACTTC; j_call: TRBJ2-7; d_call: TRBD2; clone_size: -; v_call: TRBV5-1
cdr3_aa: CASSYWGVSTDTQYF; cdr3_nt: TGTGCCAGCAGTTACTGGGGGGTTAGCACAGATACGCAGTATTTT; j_call: TRBJ2-3; d_call: -; clone_size: -; v_call: TRBV6-2/TRBV6-3
cdr3_aa: CAIREGPTGNTIYF; cdr3_nt: TGTGCCATCAGAGAGGGGCCCACTGGAAACACCATATATTTT; j_call: TRBJ1-3; d_call: -; clone_size: -; v_call: TRBV10-3
cdr3_aa: CASSLGTGGQETQYF; cdr3_nt: TGTGCCAGCAGCTTAGGGACAGGGGGCCAGGAGACCCAGTACTTC; j_call: TRBJ2-5; d_call: TRBD1; clone_size: -; v_call: TRBV7-2
cdr3_aa: CASSPGTGGEWSGYTF; cdr3_nt: TGTGCCAGCAGTCCTGGGACAGGGGGCGAGTGGAGTGGCTACACCTTC; j_call: TRBJ1-2; d_call: TRBD1; clone_size: -; v_call: TRBV7-6
cdr3_aa: CASSESRKQFF; cdr3_nt: TGTGCCAGCAGTGAATCTAGAAAGCAGTTCTTC; j_call: TRBJ2-1; d_call: -; clone_size: -; v_call: TRBV2
cdr3_aa: CASSSTTGSYPDTQYF; cdr3_nt: TGTGCCAGCAGTTCCACTACCGGGAGCTACCCAGATACGCAGTATTTT; j_call: TRBJ2-3; d_call: -; clone_size: medium-sized; v_call: TRBV27
cdr3_aa: CASSRALGYGYTF; cdr3_nt: TGTGCCAGTTCCAGGGCCCTTGGCTATGGCTACACCTTC; j_call: TRBJ1-2; d_call: -; clone_size: -; v_call: TRBV19
cdr3_aa: CASSLGTGVTGELFF; cdr3_nt: TGTGCCAGCAGCTTGGGGACAGGGGTCACCGGGGAGCTGTTTTTT; j_call: TRBJ2-2; d_call: TRBD1; clone_size: -; v_call: TRBV5-8
cdr3_aa: CASRQGELNTIYF; cdr3_nt: TGTGCCAGCAGACAGGGGGAACTGAACACCATATATTTT; j_call: TRBJ1-3; d_call: TRBD1; clone_size: -; v_call: TRBV6-5
cdr3_aa: CASSDRQNQPQHF; cdr3_nt: TGTGCCAGCAGCGACAGGCAAAATCAGCCCCAGCATTTT; j_call: TRBJ1-5; d_call: -; clone_size: -; v_call: TRBV2
cdr3_aa: CASSEVFARGELFF; cdr3_nt: TGTGCCAGCAGTGAAGTATTTGCGCGCGGGGAGCTGTTTTTT; j_call: TRBJ2-2; d_call: -; clone_size: -; v_call: TRBV6-1
cdr3_aa: CASSLPPRGLSVTGELFF; cdr3_nt: TGTGCCAGCAGTTTACCCCCCAGGGGATTATCAGTAACCGGGGAGCTGTTTTTT; j_call: TRBJ2-2; d_call: -; clone_size: once; v_call: TRBV27
cdr3_aa: CASSLETGLSPLHF; cdr3_nt: TGTGCCAGCAGCTTAGAGACAGGGCTTTCACCCCTCCACTTT; j_call: TRBJ1-6; d_call: TRBD1; clone_size: -; v_call: TRBV7-2
cdr3_aa: CASSYSVLPGQGAQDTQYF; cdr3_nt: TGTGCCAGCAGTTACTCGGTTCTTCCGGGACAGGGGGCGCAGGATACGCAGTATTTT; j_call: TRBJ2-3; d_call: TRBD1; clone_size: -; v_call: TRBV6-2/TRBV6-3
cdr3_aa: CASSAGLRSYEQYF; cdr3_nt: TGTGCCAGCAGTGCGGGACTCCGGTCCTACGAGCAGTACTTC; j_call: TRBJ2-7; d_call: -; clone_size: -; v_call: TRBV6-6
cdr3_aa: CAWSGGWETQYF; cdr3_nt: TGTGCCTGGAGCGGAGGGTGGGAGACCCAGTACTTC; j_call: TRBJ2-5; d_call: -; clone_size: -; v_call: TRBV30
cdr3_aa: CASRGGYEAFF; cdr3_nt: TGTGCCAGCAGGGGAGGGTACGAAGCTTTCTTT; j_call: TRBJ1-1; d_call: -; clone_size: few; v_call: TRBV6-5
cdr3_aa: CASSPSFGNQPQHF; cdr3_nt: TGTGCCAGTAGTCCCAGTTTCGGCAATCAGCCCCAGCATTTT; j_call: TRBJ1-5; d_call: -; clone_size: -; v_call: TRBV19
cdr3_aa: CASSEGGGGIQYF; cdr3_nt: TGTGCCAGCAGCGAGGGGGGCGGGGGCATTCAGTACTTC; j_call: TRBJ2-4; d_call: -; clone_size: -; v_call: TRBV7-3
cdr3_aa: CASSKDRGIVQPQHF; cdr3_nt: TGTGCCAGCAGCAAAGACAGGGGAATTGTCCAGCCCCAGCATTTT; j_call: TRBJ1-5; d_call: TRBD1; clone_size: -; v_call: TRBV7-2
cdr3_aa: CASRSSRGTYEQYF; cdr3_nt: TGCGCCAGCAGAAGTTCTCGGGGAACCTACGAGCAGTACTTC; j_call: TRBJ2-7; d_call: -; clone_size: -; v_call: TRBV5-1
cdr3_aa: CASSLRLAGDTGELFF; cdr3_nt: TGTGCCAGCAGCCTCCGACTAGCGGGAGACACCGGGGAGCTGTTTTTT; j_call: TRBJ2-2; d_call: TRBD2; clone_size: -; v_call: TRBV4-2
cdr3_aa: CASSRTRVGEQFF; cdr3_nt: TGTGCCAGCAGCCGGACTCGGGTGGGTGAGCAGTTCTTC; j_call: TRBJ2-1; d_call: -; clone_size: few; v_call: TRBV11-1
cdr3_aa: CASSLAGTSEETQYF; cdr3_nt: TGCGCCAGCAGCTTGGCGGGGACTAGTGAAGAGACCCAGTACTTC; j_call: TRBJ2-5; d_call: TRBD2; clone_size: -; v_call: TRBV5-1
cdr3_aa: CASSLFGGAGISNEQFF; cdr3_nt: TGTGCCAGCAGCTTATTTGGTGGGGCCGGTATCTCCAATGAGCAGTTCTTC; j_call: TRBJ2-1; d_call: -; clone_size: -; v_call: TRBV7-8
cdr3_aa: CASSLGQGFQETQYF; cdr3_nt: TGCGCCAGCAGCTTGGGACAGGGGTTCCAAGAGACCCAGTACTTC; j_call: TRBJ2-5; d_call: TRBD1; clone_size: -; v_call: TRBV5-1
cdr3_aa: CASRDRGDNSPLHF; cdr3_nt: TGTGCCAGCAGGGACAGGGGGGATAATTCACCCCTCCACTTT; j_call: TRBJ1-6; d_call: TRBD1; clone_size: -; v_call: TRBV25-1
cdr3_aa: CASNGGADYGYTF; cdr3_nt: TGTGCCAGTAATGGGGGCGCCGACTATGGCTACACCTTC; j_call: TRBJ1-2; d_call: -; clone_size: once; v_call: TRBV19
cdr3_aa: CASNDPWGGRSYEQYF; cdr3_nt: TGTGCCAGCAACGACCCTTGGGGAGGGAGATCCTACGAGCAGTACTTC; j_call: TRBJ2-7; d_call: TRBD2; clone_size: -; v_call: TRBV28
cdr3_aa: CASSTGGWETQYF; cdr3_nt: TGTGCCAGCAGTACAGGGGGGTGGGAGACCCAGTACTTC; j_call: TRBJ2-5; d_call: TRBD1; clone_size: -; v_call: TRBV2
cdr3_aa: CASSWTGSSYEQYF; cdr3_nt: TGTGCCAGCAGTTGGACAGGTTCTTCTTACGAGCAGTACTTC; j_call: TRBJ2-7; d_call: TRBD1; clone_size: many; v_call: TRBV6-2/TRBV6-3
cdr3_aa: CASSPGLAGTYANEQYF; cdr3_nt: TGCGCCAGCAGCCCCGGACTAGCGGGAACCTACGCGAACGAGCAGTACTTC; j_call: TRBJ2-7; d_call: TRBD2; clone_size: -; v_call: TRBV4-3
cdr3_aa: CASSYPIGTASYEQYF; cdr3_nt: TGTGCCAGCAGTTACCCAATAGGGACAGCTAGCTACGAGCAGTACTTC; j_call: TRBJ2-7; d_call: TRBD1; clone_size: -; v_call: TRBV6-6
cdr3_aa: CASSLAPGGTYEQYF; cdr3_nt: TGTGCCAGCAGCTTAGCGCCAGGGGGGACGTACGAGCAGTACTTC; j_call: TRBJ2-7; d_call: -; clone_size: -; v_call: TRBV5-6
cdr3_aa: CASSRRTSGGERGELFF; cdr3_nt: TGCGCCAGCAGCCGCCGAACTAGCGGGGGAGAGCGCGGGGAGCTGTTTTTT; j_call: TRBJ2-2; d_call: TRBD2; clone_size: -; v_call: TRBV4-3
cdr3_aa: CASSYPPGQGDFRQPQHF; cdr3_nt: TGTGCCAGCAGTTACCCTCCGGGACAGGGGGATTTCAGGCAGCCCCAGCATTTT; j_call: TRBJ1-5; d_call: TRBD1; clone_size: -; v_call: TRBV6-2/TRBV6-3
cdr3_aa: CASSETTVSTDTQYF; cdr3_nt: TGTGCCAGCAGTGAAACGACAGTGAGCACAGATACGCAGTATTTT; j_call: TRBJ2-3; d_call: -; clone_size: -; v_call: TRBV6-4
cdr3_aa: CASTSPPTDTQYF; cdr3_nt: TGTGCCAGCACCAGTCCCCCCACAGATACGCAGTATTTT; j_call: TRBJ2-3; d_call: -; clone_size: once; v_call: TRBV27
cdr3_aa: CASTYSPSTDTQYF; cdr3_nt: TGTGCCAGCACTTACAGCCCGAGCACAGATACGCAGTATTTT; j_call: TRBJ2-3; d_call: -; clone_size: -; v_call: TRBV6-5
cdr3_aa: CASSPSGVVKPQHF; cdr3_nt: TGTGCCAGCAGTCCTTCAGGGGTTGTTAAGCCCCAGCATTTT; j_call: TRBJ1-5; d_call: -; clone_size: once; v_call: TRBV28
cdr3_aa: CASSLGWGRDAEAFF; cdr3_nt: TGTGCCAGCAGCTTGGGCTGGGGGAGGGATGCTGAAGCTTTCTTT; j_call: TRBJ1-1; d_call: -; clone_size: -; v_call: TRBV5-5
cdr3_aa: CASSIGTSGDYEQYF; cdr3_nt: TGTGCCAGCAGCATAGGGACTAGCGGAGACTACGAGCAGTACTTC; j_call: TRBJ2-7; d_call: TRBD2; clone_size: -; v_call: TRBV9
cdr3_aa: CASSLLAGVETQYF; cdr3_nt: TGTGCCAGCAGCCTCCTAGCGGGGGTGGAGACCCAGTACTTC; j_call: TRBJ2-5; d_call: TRBD2; clone_size: -; v_call: TRBV7-9
cdr3_aa: CASSIRTGTSNQPQHF; cdr3_nt: TGTGCCAGTAGTATAAGGACAGGTACCAGCAATCAGCCCCAGCATTTT; j_call: TRBJ1-5; d_call: TRBD1; clone_size: -; v_call: TRBV19
cdr3_aa: CASSQVGTAAAKNIQYF; cdr3_nt: TGCGCCAGCAGCCAAGTCGGAACGGCGGCGGCCAAAAACATTCAGTACTTC; j_call: TRBJ2-4; d_call: -; clone_size: -; v_call: TRBV4-1
cdr3_aa: CASSEVNSPLHF; cdr3_nt: TGCGCCAGCAGCGAGGTTAATTCACCCCTCCACTTT; j_call: TRBJ1-6; d_call: -; clone_size: -; v_call: TRBV5-1
cdr3_aa: CAISESQGMATQYF; cdr3_nt: TGTGCCATCAGCGAATCCCAGGGCATGGCGACCCAGTACTTC; j_call: TRBJ2-5; d_call: -; clone_size: -; v_call: TRBV10-3
cdr3_aa: CASSPWDRGAYEQYF; cdr3_nt: TGTGCCAGCAGCCCCTGGGACAGGGGGGCCTACGAGCAGTACTTC; j_call: TRBJ2-7; d_call: TRBD1; clone_size: once; v_call: TRBV3-1/TRBV3-2
cdr3_aa: CAISWDRDIDTIYF; cdr3_nt: TGTGCCATCAGTTGGGACAGGGATATAGACACCATATATTTT; j_call: TRBJ1-3; d_call: TRBD1; clone_size: -; v_call: TRBV10-3
cdr3_aa: CASSPELAGTTTPYNSPLHF; cdr3_nt: TGCGCCAGCAGCCCAGAGTTGGCGGGCACCACAACACCTTATAATTCACCCCTCCACTTT; j_call: TRBJ1-6; d_call: -; clone_size: -; v_call: TRBV4-3
cdr3_aa: CASSQDRNRANEQYF; cdr3_nt: TGTGCCAGCAGCCAAGATAGAAACAGGGCCAACGAGCAGTACTTC; j_call: TRBJ2-7; d_call: -; clone_size: many; v_call: TRBV3-1/TRBV3-2
cdr3_aa: CSASPGLFF; cdr3_nt: TGCAGTGCTAGCCCCGGACTGTTTTTT; j_call: TRBJ1-4; d_call: -; clone_size: once; v_call: TRBV20-1
cdr3_aa: CASSSVRGGYTF; cdr3_nt: TGTGCCAGCAGTTCAGTAAGGGGAGGCTACACCTTC; j_call: TRBJ1-2; d_call: -; clone_size: -; v_call: TRBV28
cdr3_aa: CASSRGGYEQYF; cdr3_nt: TGTGCCAGCAGCCGAGGAGGGTACGAGCAGTACTTC; j_call: TRBJ2-7; d_call: -; clone_size: few; v_call: TRBV7-8